A selection of T cell receptor beta chains follows, all from one sample in a study of shared clonotypes between healthy human individuals. Repertoires were generated with immunoSEQ multiplex PCR, while TCRdb's copy carries only in-frame clones and drops some. The data show roughly 700,000 clones, 90% seen once. The specimen sequenced was memory CD8+ T cells from PBMCs. The receptors were sampled from a man between 18 and 35 years old in good health. Some clones in this sample may be carry-over from other donors' samples. Both conserved end residues are part of each CDR3. A D gene is named only where the DNA matches it firmly. Part of the rows lack a size; the others show once, few, many or a class for expanded clones.

clone_size	v_call	d_call	j_call	cdr3_nt	cdr3_aa
once	TRBV5-1	.	TRBJ2-7	TGCGCCAGCAGCTTGGGAGCAGGATCCTACGAGCAGTACTTC	CASSLGAGSYEQYF
once	TRBV6-1	TRBD1	TRBJ2-1	TGTGCCAGCAGTGACGGGACAGGGTACGAGCAGTTCTTC	CASSDGTGYEQFF
.	TRBV10-3	.	TRBJ2-3	TGTGCCATCCGGGAGCCTAGGAACACAGATACGCAGTATTTT	CAIREPRNTDTQYF
.	TRBV5-6	.	TRBJ2-7	TGTGCCAGCAGCTTGAACAGGGCAAACGAGCAGTACTTC	CASSLNRANEQYF
.	TRBV9	.	TRBJ2-7	TGTGCCAGCAGCGATACCGGGACCCGGGGTGAGCAGTACTTC	CASSDTGTRGEQYF
.	TRBV19	.	TRBJ1-1	TGTGCCAGTAGTATCCAATCGGGGTACACTGAAGCTTTCTTT	CASSIQSGYTEAFF
.	TRBV7-9	.	TRBJ2-1	TGTGCCAGCAGAACTAGGGTCAGAGCAGACAATGAGCAGTTCTTC	CASRTRVRADNEQFF
.	TRBV11-2	.	TRBJ2-7	TGTGCCAGCATCGGTCGTCAGGGGCCTTACGAGCAGTACTTC	CASIGRQGPYEQYF
.	TRBV9	TRBD2	TRBJ2-1	TGTGCCAGCAGCGTTGCTAGCGGGAGTAGCTCCTACAATGAGCAGTTCTTC	CASSVASGSSSYNEQFF
.	TRBV19	TRBD1	TRBJ1-2	TGTGCCAGTCTGACCCGGACAGGGGATGACAACTATGGCTACACCTTC	CASLTRTGDDNYGYTF
.	TRBV4-1	.	TRBJ2-1	TGCGCCAGCAGCCAAGTAAGCGCGGCCGGGGAGCAGTTCTTC	CASSQVSAAGEQFF
.	TRBV7-8	.	TRBJ2-7	TGTGCCATCACGGGGTCCTACGAGCAGTACTTC	CAITGSYEQYF
.	TRBV4-1	TRBD1	TRBJ2-3	TGCGCCAGCAGCCCCGACAGGGGGGGGACAGATACGCAGTATTTT	CASSPDRGGTDTQYF
once	TRBV5-4	.	TRBJ2-1	TGTGCCAGCAGCTTACCAGACAGTGAAACCCATGAGCAGTTCTTC	CASSLPDSETHEQFF
.	TRBV28	.	TRBJ2-5	TGTGCCAGCAGTTTTAACGTTATGGGAGAGACCCAGTACTTC	CASSFNVMGETQYF
.	TRBV7-3	.	TRBJ2-2	TGTGCCAGCAGCTTAGCGGGGAGCACCGGGGAGCTGTTTTTT	CASSLAGSTGELFF
.	TRBV18	TRBD1	TRBJ2-7	TGTGCCAGCTCACCGCTGGGACAGGGTGTGGACGAGCAGTACTTC	CASSPLGQGVDEQYF
.	TRBV7-9	.	TRBJ2-5	TGTGCCAGCAGCACGCCGGGACTCCAAGAGACCCAGTACTTC	CASSTPGLQETQYF
.	TRBV6-1	TRBD2	TRBJ2-1	TGTGCCAGCAGTGACGGGAGGGCCGTCGTGTACAATGAGCAGTTCTTC	CASSDGRAVVYNEQFF
.	TRBV4-1	TRBD2	TRBJ2-1	TGCGCCAGCAGCCAGCGACTAGCGGAGCCCTACAATGAGCAGTTCTTC	CASSQRLAEPYNEQFF
.	TRBV7-9	.	TRBJ1-3	TGTGCCAGCAGCTCCAATAGACAGGTGACTGGAAACACCATATATTTT	CASSSNRQVTGNTIYF
once	TRBV10-3	TRBD2	TRBJ2-7	TGTGCCATCGGGGGACTAGCGGGGTCCTACGAGCAGTACTTC	CAIGGLAGSYEQYF
.	TRBV28	.	TRBJ1-5	TGTGCCAGCAGTTACCCAGAGCCCCAGCATTTT	CASSYPEPQHF
.	TRBV7-8	TRBD2	TRBJ2-7	TGTGCCAGCAGCTCGGGACTAGCGGGAGTCGGTCAGTACTTC	CASSSGLAGVGQYF
once	TRBV4-3	TRBD2	TRBJ2-5	TGCGCCAGCAGCCAAGACCCCATCCATGAGCGGGAGGTTCCTAGGGGGCAAGAGACCCAGTACTTC	CASSQDPIHEREVPRGQETQYF
.	TRBV29-1	.	TRBJ2-1	TGCAGCGGGGGCCAGGGCGTGTGGGGGGCCGATGAGCAGTTCTTC	CSGGQGVWGADEQFF